The 19 T cell receptor beta chains presented below share a single source sample, sequenced in a study of shared clonotypes between healthy human individuals. Clones were read by immunoSEQ multiplex PCR, and TCRdb kept only the in-frame ones, dropping some. The sample consists of about 490,000 clones, 79% of them appearing once. The source material was PBMCs. These receptors were obtained from a woman in her thirties or forties in good health. Some clones in this sample may be carry-over from other donors' samples.

This clone has only one observation. The genes are TRBV27 and TRBJ2-3; a possible D gene is TRBD1 (6 bases). V dropped 2 bases and J dropped 0 bases, with 6 bases sitting between them. The CDR3 is 14 residues long. Germline loops: CDR1 MNHEY, CDR2 SMNVEV (reference sequence). CDR3 sequence (DNA): TGTGCCAGCAGTTTAGGACAGAGCACAGATACGCAGTATTTT. Its protein is CASSLGQSTDTQYF.

The chain combines TRBV19 with TRBJ1-2, with 9 bases lining up with TRBD1. V trimming: 7 bases; J trimming: 4 bases; junction bases outside the gene matches: 16. The CDR3 is 17 residues long. From germline, CDR1 is LNHDA and CDR2 SQIVND (reference sequence). The CDR3 coding sequence is TGTGCCAGTACCCTTACAGGGGGCGCAATCCGTATCTATGGCTACACCTTC. Translated, it gives CASTLTGGAIRIYGYTF.

This sequence joins TRBV4-3 and TRBJ1-4; D is unresolved. Germline values: CDR1 LGHNA, CDR2 YSLEER. CDR3 length equals 15 residues. Between the trimmed V and J ends, which lost 0 bases and 11 bases, there was a span of 16 bases. CDR3 bases: TGCGCCAGCAGCCAAGATGTGGCAGAGACGTGGAAACTGTTTTTT. It yields the protein CASSQDVAETWKLFF.

There are a few counts of this clone. The chain has TRBV5-5 and TRBJ2-2; 10 nucleotides match TRBD2. V gave up 1 base and J gave up 6 bases; unmatched junction bases: 6. Looked up from germline, CDR1 is SGHKS and CDR2 is YYEKEE (reference sequence). The CDR3 consists of 16 residues. CDR3 nucleotide sequence: TGTGCCAGCAGCTTGACCCTAGCGGGAGATTCCGGGGAGCTGTTTTTT. Translated, it gives CASSLTLAGDSGELFF.

V and J are TRBV2 and TRBJ2-3; no clear D. V was pared by 10 bases and J by 5 bases, with 19 bases between. Germline CDR1 reads SNHLY; CDR2 reads FYNNEI. This CDR3 spans 14 amino acids. The CDR3 nucleotides are TGTGCCACCTTGAAGGCCGTGCTCGTAGATACGCAGTATTTT. Translated, it gives CATLKAVLVDTQYF.

This chain connects TRBV18 to TRBJ1-1; D remains unclear. This CDR3 is built from 15 residues. V was pared by 3 bases and J by 0 bases, with 11 bases between. From germline, CDR1 is KGHSH and CDR2 LQKENI. The CDR3 DNA reads as TGTGCCAGCTCACCTATGGCAGCAATGAACACTGAAGCTTTCTTT. Translation gives CASSPMAAMNTEAFF.

J is TRBJ2-1 and V is TRBV27; D may be TRBD1 or TRBD2 (5 bases each). The CDR3 loop spans 13 amino acids. Trimming pared 4 bases from V and 6 bases from J, leaving 10 bases between. Germline CDR1 is MNHEY and CDR2 is SMNVEV (reference sequence). The CDR3 protein is CASSWDGGNEQFF. DNA for the CDR3: TGTGCCAGCAGTTGGGACGGTGGCAATGAGCAGTTCTTC.

This clone was seen at least ten times. The chain uses TRBV15 and TRBJ1-4; D remains unclear. This CDR3 has 14 residues. Germline V gene lookup returns CDR1 LNHNV and CDR2 YYDKDF (reference sequence). Trimming left V 6 bases short and J 3 bases short, with 11 bases between. The CDR3 reads CATRNGVANEKLFF. DNA of the CDR3: TGTGCCACCAGGAACGGGGTGGCTAATGAAAAACTGTTTTTT.

This chain joins TRBV7-9 and TRBJ1-1; 7 bases agree with TRBD1. V lost 4 bases, J lost 5 bases, and 10 bases stayed unmatched. The CDR3 totals 15 residues. Germline CDR1 reads SEHNR; CDR2 reads FQNEAQ (reference sequence). The CDR3, as DNA: TGTGCCAGCAGCTCCACAGGGGCGAGAGGGACTGAAGCTTTCTTT. Protein product: CASSSTGARGTEAFF.

This chain connects TRBV9 to TRBJ2-2, with no clear D. The CDR3 has 16 amino acids. Germline V CDR1 and CDR2: SGDLS, YYNGEE. V shed 0 bases and J shed 2 bases, with 11 bases lying between them. CDR3 residues: CASSVEVNRNTGELFF. CDR3 sequence (DNA): TGTGCCAGCAGCGTAGAAGTTAACCGAAACACCGGGGAGCTGTTTTTT.

The V and J genes are TRBV7-8 and TRBJ1-2; 7 bases agree with TRBD1. Per germline, CDR1 SGHVS and CDR2 FQNEAQ. This CDR3 spans 13 amino acids. After removal of 5 bases from V and 8 bases from J, the junction contained 8 bases not matched to a gene. The CDR3 DNA follows: TGTGCCAGCAGCCCGACAGGGTTCGAGGGCTACACCTTC. As protein: CASSPTGFEGYTF. Supplemented by reference TRBV7-8 and TRBJ1-2, the full variable domain reads GAGVSQSPRYKVAKRGQDVALRCDPISGHVSLFWYQQALGQGPEFLTYFQNEAQLDKSGLPSDRFFAERPEGSVSTLKIQRTQQEDSAVYLCASSPTGFEGYTFGSGTRLTVV.

The J gene is TRBJ1-2, the V gene TRBV28; 9 bases map to TRBD1. CDR3 size: 15 residues. From germline, CDR1 is MDHEN and CDR2 SYDVKM. The ends lost 2 bases at V and 7 bases at J; junction bases unmatched: 8. The CDR3 sequence is CASSLSGQGMAGYTF. The CDR3, as DNA: TGTGCCAGCAGTTTAAGCGGACAGGGGATGGCTGGCTACACCTTC.

The genes are TRBV5-5 and TRBJ2-7; D might be TRBD2 (6 bases). V was pared by 0 bases and J by 4 bases, with 11 bases between. The germline CDR1 and CDR2 sequences are SGHKS and YYEKEE (reference sequence). The CDR3 extends over 14 amino acids. As DNA, the CDR3 is TGTGCCAGCAGCTTGGCGGGAGATTCTTACGAGCAGTACTTC. Translation: CASSLAGDSYEQYF.

This chain uses TRBV28 with TRBJ1-1, with D perhaps matching TRBD1 (6 bases). Germline V gene sequence: CDR1 MDHEN, CDR2 SYDVKM. This CDR3 has 15 residues. V lost 3 bases to trimming and J lost 4 bases, with 15 bases between them. CDR3 protein: CASSFSGGWGTEAFF. The DNA for the CDR3 is TGTGCCAGCAGTTTTTCGGGGGGCTGGGGCACTGAAGCTTTCTTT.

The gene calls are TRBV30 and TRBJ1-4; possibly TRBD1 for D (6 bases). V dropped 2 bases and J dropped 5 bases, with 12 bases sitting between them. The CDR3 runs to 14 residues. CDR1 is GTSNPN and CDR2 is SVGIG in the germline V gene (reference sequence). CDR3 bases: TGTGCCTGGAGTCTTAAGGGGGAGAATGAAAAACTGTTTTTT. It specifies CAWSLKGENEKLFF.

In its sample, this clone was seen a few times. The chain joins TRBV7-9 to TRBJ2-7; possible D gene TRBD1, 6 bases. Trimming cost V 4 bases and J 5 bases, with 12 bases left between them. CDR1 is SEHNR, CDR2 FQNEAQ, per germline (reference sequence). The CDR3 consists of 13 residues. CDR3 DNA: TGTGCCAGCAGCTCCAGGGGACCCGACGAGCAGTACTTC. Amino acids: CASSSRGPDEQYF.

The J gene is TRBJ1-4, the V gene TRBV7-9; 9 bases are a match to TRBD1. The V and J ends lost 8 bases and 8 bases, in that order; junction bases with no gene match: 12. The germline gives CDR1 SEHNR, CDR2 FQNEAQ (reference sequence). The CDR3 runs to 15 residues. In nucleotides, the CDR3 is TGTGCCAGCGGTAAACGGGACAGGGTAGGGGAAAAACTGTTTTTT. It is translated as CASGKRDRVGEKLFF. The variable domain in full, completed from reference TRBV7-9 and TRBJ1-4, reads DTGVSQNPRHKITKRGQNVTFRCDPISEHNRLYWYRQTLGQGPEFLTYFQNEAQLEKSRLLSDRFSAERPKGSFSTLEIQRTEQGDSAMYLCASGKRDRVGEKLFFGSGTQLSVL.

The chain links TRBV28 to TRBJ2-5; D tentatively reads TRBD1 or TRBD2 (7 bases each). V gave up 8 bases and J gave up 5 bases, with 15 bases separating them. CDR1 and CDR2 from the germline V gene are MDHEN and SYDVKM. This CDR3 is built from 13 residues. The CDR3 nucleotides read TGTGCCAGCCAGGGAGGGGGCAGGGAGACCCAGTACTTC. This encodes CASQGGGRETQYF.

The chain links TRBV5-4 to TRBJ1-3; 7 bases map to TRBD1. The junction had 7 bases not matched to a gene; V was cut back by 7 bases and J by 3 bases. The length of the CDR3 is 14 residues. The germline V gene encodes CDR1 SGHNT and CDR2 YYREEE (reference sequence). The CDR3 DNA follows: TGTGCCAGCCATATACAGGGGTTTGGAAACACCATATATTTT. Translating gives CASHIQGFGNTIYF.